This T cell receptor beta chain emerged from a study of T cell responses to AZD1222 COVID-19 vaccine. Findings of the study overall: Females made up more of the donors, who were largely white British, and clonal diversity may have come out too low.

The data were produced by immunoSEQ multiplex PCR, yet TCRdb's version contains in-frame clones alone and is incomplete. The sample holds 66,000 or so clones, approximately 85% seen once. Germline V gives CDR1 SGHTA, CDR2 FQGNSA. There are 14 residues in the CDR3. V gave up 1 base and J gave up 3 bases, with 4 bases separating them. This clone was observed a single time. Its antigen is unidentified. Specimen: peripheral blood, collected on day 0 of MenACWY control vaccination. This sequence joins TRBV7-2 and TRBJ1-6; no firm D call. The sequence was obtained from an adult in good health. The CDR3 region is CASSLDSYNSPLHF. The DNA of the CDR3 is TGTGCCAGCAGCTTAGACAGCTATAATTCACCCCTCCACTTT.